The clone carrying this T cell receptor beta chain was picked up one time. The record originates from a study of blood T cell repertoires in COVID-19. The overall study: T cells, B-cell-depleted T cells, or PBMCs supplied cDNA or gDNA.

In germline, CDR1 is SQVTM, CDR2 ANQGSEA. CDR3 length: 11 amino acids. The V gene lost 7 bases and the J gene lost 5 bases, with 11 bases spanning the gap. In the original workflow: Cell counts per sample came from amplifying reference gene primers. This table comes from immunoSEQ multiplex PCR, and its TCRdb copy is limited to in-frame clones, with some not included. The D gene and trimming were derived from the DNA, and the V and J assignments and clone size from that table. The table has about 340,000 clones, roughly 90% seen once. V gene TRBV29-1 combines with J gene TRBJ1-1, with D possibly being TRBD1 (6 bases). Sequenced sample: PBMCs or T cells enriched from blood (not recorded which). This clonotype originated in a woman aged 30 to 39 who had recovered from COVID-19. The CDR3 region is CSGRQETEAFF. Here the CDR3 DNA reads TGCAGCGGTCGACAGGAAACTGAAGCTTTCTTT.